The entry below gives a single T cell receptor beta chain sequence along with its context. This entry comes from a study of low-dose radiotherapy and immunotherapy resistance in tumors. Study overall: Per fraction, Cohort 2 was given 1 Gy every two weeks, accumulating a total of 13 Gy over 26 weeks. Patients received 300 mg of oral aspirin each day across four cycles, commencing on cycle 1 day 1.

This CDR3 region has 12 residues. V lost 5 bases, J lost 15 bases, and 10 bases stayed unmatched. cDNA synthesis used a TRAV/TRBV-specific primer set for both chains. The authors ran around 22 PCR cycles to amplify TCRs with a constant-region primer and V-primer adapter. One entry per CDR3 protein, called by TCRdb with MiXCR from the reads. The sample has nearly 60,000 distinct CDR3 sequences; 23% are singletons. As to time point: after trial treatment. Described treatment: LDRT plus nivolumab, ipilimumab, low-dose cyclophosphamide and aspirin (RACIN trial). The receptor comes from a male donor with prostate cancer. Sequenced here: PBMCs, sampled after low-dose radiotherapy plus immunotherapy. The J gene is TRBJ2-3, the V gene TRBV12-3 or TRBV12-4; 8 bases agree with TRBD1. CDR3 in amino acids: CASSPTGAISYF. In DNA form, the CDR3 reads TGTGCCAGCAGTCCGACAGGGGCTATCTCTTATTTT.